This is a list of T cell receptor beta chains from one sample in a study of blood T cell repertoires in COVID-19. Clones were sequenced by immunoSEQ multiplex PCR, and TCRdb holds only the in-frame ones, with some missing. The sample has 210,000 or so clones, approximately 80% seen once. The sequencing input was PBMCs or T cells enriched from blood (not recorded which). The source of these receptors is a woman aged 45-65 years with acute COVID-19. Both conserved end residues are part of each CDR3. Each record gives: D gene, clone size, V gene, J gene, CDR3 protein, CDR3 DNA. A D gene is named only where the DNA matches it firmly. Expanded clones are given a class, and other clones once, few, many or no size at all.

D gene: .
clone size: .
V gene: TRBV19
J gene: TRBJ2-1
CDR3 protein: CASSRNTNSYNEQFF
CDR3 DNA: TGTGCCAGTAGTAGAAACACTAACTCCTACAATGAGCAGTTCTTC

D gene: .
clone size: .
V gene: TRBV30
J gene: TRBJ2-1
CDR3 protein: CAWNAQTYNEQFF
CDR3 DNA: TGTGCCTGGAACGCACAGACCTACAATGAGCAGTTCTTC

D gene: TRBD1
clone size: .
V gene: TRBV18
J gene: TRBJ2-5
CDR3 protein: CASSGGQGPTETQYF
CDR3 DNA: TGTGCCAGCTCAGGGGGACAGGGACCGACGGAGACCCAGTACTTC

D gene: .
clone size: .
V gene: TRBV7-8
J gene: TRBJ2-7
CDR3 protein: CASRKLRGYSTGDEQYF
CDR3 DNA: TGTGCCAGCAGGAAGCTTCGGGGATACTCGACCGGCGACGAGCAGTACTTC

D gene: TRBD1
clone size: .
V gene: TRBV2
J gene: TRBJ1-1
CDR3 protein: CASRGQGANTEAFF
CDR3 DNA: TGTGCCAGCAGGGGACAGGGTGCGAATACTGAAGCTTTCTTT

D gene: .
clone size: .
V gene: TRBV2
J gene: TRBJ2-3
CDR3 protein: CASKSDRLTDTQYF
CDR3 DNA: TGTGCCAGCAAATCGGACAGACTCACAGATACGCAGTATTTT

D gene: TRBD1
clone size: .
V gene: TRBV18
J gene: TRBJ1-5
CDR3 protein: CASSPQGQGQPQHF
CDR3 DNA: TGTGCCAGCTCACCACAGGGACAGGGGCAGCCCCAGCATTTT

D gene: .
clone size: .
V gene: TRBV19
J gene: TRBJ2-3
CDR3 protein: CASSIMGSRTDTQYF
CDR3 DNA: TGTGCCAGTAGTATAATGGGGAGTCGCACAGATACGCAGTATTTT

D gene: .
clone size: .
V gene: TRBV5-1
J gene: TRBJ2-2
CDR3 protein: CASSPILLAQNTGELFF
CDR3 DNA: TGCGCCAGCAGCCCAATACTACTAGCCCAGAACACCGGGGAGCTGTTTTTT

D gene: TRBD1
clone size: .
V gene: TRBV5-5
J gene: TRBJ1-3
CDR3 protein: CASSLGDSKGNTIYF
CDR3 DNA: TGTGCCAGCAGCTTAGGGGACAGTAAAGGAAACACCATATATTTT

D gene: .
clone size: few
V gene: TRBV20-1
J gene: TRBJ2-1
CDR3 protein: CSARVPEQFF
CDR3 DNA: TGCAGTGCTAGAGTCCCAGAGCAGTTCTTC

D gene: TRBD1
clone size: .
V gene: TRBV27
J gene: TRBJ1-2
CDR3 protein: CASSSPGGQGRGYTF
CDR3 DNA: TGTGCCAGCAGCTCACCCGGAGGACAGGGGCGCGGCTACACCTTC

D gene: .
clone size: .
V gene: TRBV30
J gene: TRBJ1-6
CDR3 protein: CAWSVFPPLHF
CDR3 DNA: TGTGCCTGGAGTGTCTTTCCACCCCTCCACTTT

D gene: TRBD1
clone size: .
V gene: TRBV2
J gene: TRBJ1-5
CDR3 protein: CASSEAGQARQPQHF
CDR3 DNA: TGTGCCAGCAGTGAAGCAGGACAGGCAAGGCAGCCCCAGCATTTT

D gene: TRBD2
clone size: .
V gene: TRBV24-1
J gene: TRBJ2-5
CDR3 protein: CATSDPTGTSGKETQYF
CDR3 DNA: TGTGCCACCAGTGATCCCACCGGGACTAGCGGGAAAGAGACCCAGTACTTC

D gene: .
clone size: .
V gene: TRBV6-2/TRBV6-3
J gene: TRBJ1-5
CDR3 protein: CASSYPGYNQPQHF
CDR3 DNA: TGTGCCAGCAGTTACCCAGGCTACAATCAGCCCCAGCATTTT

D gene: TRBD2
clone size: .
V gene: TRBV5-1
J gene: TRBJ2-2
CDR3 protein: CASSLSGLGTGELFF
CDR3 DNA: TGCGCCAGCAGCCTCTCGGGACTAGGTACCGGGGAGCTGTTTTTT

D gene: .
clone size: .
V gene: TRBV6-6
J gene: TRBJ2-3
CDR3 protein: CASSYSRDHTDTQYF
CDR3 DNA: TGTGCCAGCAGTTACTCGCGGGACCACACAGATACGCAGTATTTT

D gene: .
clone size: .
V gene: TRBV29-1
J gene: TRBJ2-5
CDR3 protein: CSVEFVLGRGDQETQYF
CDR3 DNA: TGCAGCGTTGAGTTTGTGTTAGGCAGAGGCGATCAAGAGACCCAGTACTTC

D gene: .
clone size: .
V gene: TRBV18
J gene: TRBJ1-5
CDR3 protein: CASSPLGQPNQPQHF
CDR3 DNA: TGTGCCAGCTCACCACTAGGACAGCCCAATCAGCCCCAGCATTTT

D gene: TRBD1
clone size: .
V gene: TRBV30
J gene: TRBJ2-3
CDR3 protein: CAWGTGVTDTQYF
CDR3 DNA: TGTGCCTGGGGGACAGGGGTCACAGATACGCAGTATTTT

D gene: .
clone size: few
V gene: TRBV2
J gene: TRBJ2-7
CDR3 protein: CASSENGGEQYF
CDR3 DNA: TGTGCCAGCAGTGAGAACGGAGGAGAGCAGTACTTC

D gene: TRBD2
clone size: few
V gene: TRBV27
J gene: TRBJ2-2
CDR3 protein: CASRRGEGGTGELFF
CDR3 DNA: TGTGCCAGCAGACGGGGGGAGGGAGGCACCGGGGAGCTGTTTTTT

D gene: TRBD1
clone size: .
V gene: TRBV5-6
J gene: TRBJ1-5
CDR3 protein: CASSLRDRGDQPQHF
CDR3 DNA: TGTGCCAGCAGCTTACGGGACAGGGGCGATCAGCCCCAGCATTTT

D gene: TRBD1
clone size: .
V gene: TRBV30
J gene: TRBJ1-6
CDR3 protein: CAAGTGGNSPLHF
CDR3 DNA: TGTGCAGCCGGGACAGGGGGTAATTCACCCCTCCACTTT

D gene: .
clone size: once
V gene: TRBV6-5
J gene: TRBJ1-6
CDR3 protein: CASKDSPYNSPLHF
CDR3 DNA: TGTGCCAGCAAGGACAGTCCCTATAATTCACCCCTCCACTTT

D gene: .
clone size: .
V gene: TRBV5-1
J gene: TRBJ2-3
CDR3 protein: CASNRRAGTDTQYF
CDR3 DNA: TGCGCCAGCAACCGCCGTGCGGGAACAGATACGCAGTATTTT

D gene: TRBD1
clone size: .
V gene: TRBV19
J gene: TRBJ2-7
CDR3 protein: CASSVQGADEQYF
CDR3 DNA: TGTGCCAGTAGCGTCCAGGGGGCTGACGAGCAGTACTTC

D gene: .
clone size: .
V gene: TRBV6-6
J gene: TRBJ1-1
CDR3 protein: CASSISGTEAFF
CDR3 DNA: TGTGCCAGCAGCATCAGCGGCACTGAAGCTTTCTTT

D gene: TRBD1
clone size: .
V gene: TRBV6-5
J gene: TRBJ1-1
CDR3 protein: CASSKPGGGTEAFF
CDR3 DNA: TGTGCCAGCAGTAAACCAGGGGGCGGCACTGAAGCTTTCTTT

D gene: .
clone size: .
V gene: TRBV19
J gene: TRBJ2-3
CDR3 protein: CASSMMDTSTDTQYF
CDR3 DNA: TGTGCCAGTAGTATGATGGACACCAGCACAGATACGCAGTATTTT

D gene: .
clone size: .
V gene: TRBV5-6
J gene: TRBJ2-7
CDR3 protein: CASSLATGVEQYF
CDR3 DNA: TGTGCCAGCAGCTTGGCCACGGGGGTCGAGCAGTACTTC

D gene: .
clone size: .
V gene: TRBV7-6
J gene: TRBJ2-2
CDR3 protein: CASSLAAGTGELFF
CDR3 DNA: TGTGCCAGCAGCTTAGCCGCGGGAACCGGGGAGCTGTTTTTT

D gene: .
clone size: few
V gene: TRBV7-9
J gene: TRBJ1-1
CDR3 protein: CASSRPGNTEAFF
CDR3 DNA: TGTGCCAGCAGCCGACCAGGAAACACTGAAGCTTTCTTT

D gene: .
clone size: .
V gene: TRBV18
J gene: TRBJ1-3
CDR3 protein: CASSPSRVFGNTIYF
CDR3 DNA: TGTGCCAGCTCACCTTCCCGAGTATTTGGAAACACCATATATTTT

D gene: TRBD1
clone size: .
V gene: TRBV27
J gene: TRBJ2-2
CDR3 protein: CASSFRSGQVTGELFF
CDR3 DNA: TGTGCCAGCAGTTTTCGATCCGGACAGGTCACCGGGGAGCTGTTTTTT

D gene: TRBD2
clone size: .
V gene: TRBV28
J gene: TRBJ2-6
CDR3 protein: CASSETSPGANVLTF
CDR3 DNA: TGTGCCAGCAGTGAGACTAGCCCTGGGGCCAACGTCCTGACTTTC

D gene: TRBD1
clone size: .
V gene: TRBV7-2
J gene: TRBJ1-6
CDR3 protein: CASSPQTGGISYNSPLHF
CDR3 DNA: TGTGCCAGCAGCCCACAGACAGGGGGCATTTCCTATAATTCACCCCTCCACTTT

D gene: .
clone size: .
V gene: TRBV6-4
J gene: TRBJ2-7
CDR3 protein: CASIPVRGRSYEQYF
CDR3 DNA: TGTGCCAGCATCCCGGTTAGGGGTCGTTCCTACGAGCAGTACTTC

D gene: .
clone size: medium-sized
V gene: TRBV19
J gene: TRBJ2-1
CDR3 protein: CASSIDVPAGVSGEQFF
CDR3 DNA: TGTGCCAGTAGTATAGACGTCCCGGCAGGGGTGAGTGGTGAGCAGTTCTTC

D gene: .
clone size: .
V gene: TRBV4-1
J gene: TRBJ1-5
CDR3 protein: CASSQEPGSDQPQHF
CDR3 DNA: TGCGCCAGCAGCCAAGAGCCAGGGTCGGATCAGCCCCAGCATTTT

D gene: .
clone size: .
V gene: TRBV7-2
J gene: TRBJ1-2
CDR3 protein: CASSLKSAGDYGYTF
CDR3 DNA: TGTGCCAGCAGCTTAAAGTCTGCAGGGGACTATGGCTACACCTTC

D gene: TRBD1
clone size: .
V gene: TRBV28
J gene: TRBJ1-3
CDR3 protein: CASSGTGGLFTGNTIYF
CDR3 DNA: TGTGCCAGCTCCGGGACAGGGGGCTTGTTTACTGGAAACACCATATATTTT

D gene: .
clone size: .
V gene: TRBV9
J gene: TRBJ2-7
CDR3 protein: CASSARSSGTSEQYF
CDR3 DNA: TGTGCCAGCAGCGCCCGATCCAGCGGGACAAGTGAGCAGTACTTC